The subject of this entry is one T cell receptor (beta chain). This entry comes from a study of blood T cell repertoires in COVID-19. Here immunoSEQ multiplex PCR was the method, and the copy in TCRdb shows in-frame clones only, minus some. Here the sample spans 200,000 or so clones, approximately 91% being singletons. In germline, CDR1 is SGHRS, CDR2 YFSETQ. The CDR3 consists of 15 residues. V lost 5 bases to trimming and J lost 2 bases, with 14 bases between them. The receptor was derived from a woman aged 60-75 years with acute or convalescent COVID-19. Sequencing used peripheral blood. The chain is built from TRBV5-1 and TRBJ2-1; D perhaps matches TRBD1 (6 bases). CDR3 sequence reads: CASRLVQGPYNEQFF. The CDR3 DNA is TGCGCCAGCAGGCTTGTACAGGGACCCTACAATGAGCAGTTCTTC.